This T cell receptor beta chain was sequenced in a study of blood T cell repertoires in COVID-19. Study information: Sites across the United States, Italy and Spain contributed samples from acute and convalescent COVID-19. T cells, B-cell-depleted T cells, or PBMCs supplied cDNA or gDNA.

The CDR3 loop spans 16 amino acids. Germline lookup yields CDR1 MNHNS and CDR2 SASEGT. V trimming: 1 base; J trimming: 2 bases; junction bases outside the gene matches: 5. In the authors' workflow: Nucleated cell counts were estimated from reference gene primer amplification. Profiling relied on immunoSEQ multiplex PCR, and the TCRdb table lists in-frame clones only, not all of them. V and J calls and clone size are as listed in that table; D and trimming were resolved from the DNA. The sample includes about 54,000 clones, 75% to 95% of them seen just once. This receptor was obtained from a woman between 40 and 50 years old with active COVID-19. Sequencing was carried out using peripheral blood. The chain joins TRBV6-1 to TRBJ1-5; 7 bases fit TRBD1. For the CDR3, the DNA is TGTGCCAGCAGTGAAGAGGAAGGACAGGGCAATCAGCCCCAGCATTTT. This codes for CASSEEEGQGNQPQHF.